This T cell receptor (beta chain) was found in a study of T cell responses to AZD1222 COVID-19 vaccine. Clones were sequenced by immunoSEQ multiplex PCR, and TCRdb holds only the in-frame ones, with some missing. In the table there are some 200,000 clones, around 94% of which are singletons. General study results and limits: The CD4 TCRs associated with vaccination extended across spike and predominated at 160-218 and 743-854. White British donors predominated, females outnumbered males, and clonal diversity was possibly underestimated. With two AZD1222 doses given, Spike-specific TCR breadth and depth both rose.

About this clone: Its antigen is undetermined.

Material: peripheral blood, obtained 28 days after the second dose of the MenACWY control vaccine. This sequence was found in an adult who received the MenACWY meningococcal vaccine as a control.

The CDR3 reads CASSLRLGGGYQETQYF. For the CDR3, the DNA is TGTGCCAGCAGCTTAAGGTTGGGAGGGGGCTACCAAGAGACCCAGTACTTC. This sequence joins TRBV13 and TRBJ2-5, with D tentatively TRBD1 or TRBD2 (7 bases each). CDR3 length: 17 amino acids. V lost 2 bases and J 0 bases, leaving 16 bases between the germline ends. Looked up from germline, CDR1 is PRHDT and CDR2 is FYEKMQ (reference sequence). Based on the CDR3 plus reference TRBV13 and TRBJ2-5, the full variable domain is AAGVIQSPRHLIKEKRETATLKCYPIPRHDTVYWYQQGPGQDPQFLISFYEKMQSDKGSIPDRFSAQQFSDYHSELNMSSLELGDSALYFCASSLRLGGGYQETQYFGPGTRLLVL.